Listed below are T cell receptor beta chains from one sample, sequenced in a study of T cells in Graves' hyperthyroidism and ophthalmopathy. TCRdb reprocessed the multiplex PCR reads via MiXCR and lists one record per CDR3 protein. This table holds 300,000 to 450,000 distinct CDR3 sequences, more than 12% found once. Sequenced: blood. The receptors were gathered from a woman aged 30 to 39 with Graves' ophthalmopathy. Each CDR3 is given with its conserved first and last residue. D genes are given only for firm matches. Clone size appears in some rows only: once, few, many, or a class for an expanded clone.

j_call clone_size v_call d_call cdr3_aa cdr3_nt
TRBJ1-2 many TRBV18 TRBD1 CASSPIGTGDGYTF TGTGCCAGCTCACCAATAGGGACAGGGGATGGCTACACCTTC
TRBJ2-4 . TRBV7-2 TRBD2 CASSSKASGGSVIQYF TGTGCCAGCAGCTCAAAAGCTAGCGGGGGGTCGGTCATTCAGTACTTC
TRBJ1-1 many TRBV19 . CASRGDGAEAFF TGTGCCAGTAGGGGAGATGGGGCGGAAGCTTTCTTT
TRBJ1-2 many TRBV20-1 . CSGFGYTF TGCAGTGGATTTGGCTACACCTTC
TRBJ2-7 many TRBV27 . CASSTTGGSYEQYF TGTGCCAGCAGTACTACCGGTGGGTCCTACGAGCAGTACTTC
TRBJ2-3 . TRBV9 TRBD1 CASTGGAQGADTQYF TGTGCCAGCACAGGGGGCGCTCAGGGGGCAGATACGCAGTATTTT
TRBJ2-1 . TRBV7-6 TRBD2 CASSLRLAGGSDNEQFF TGTGCCAGCAGCTTGAGACTAGCGGGAGGATCCGACAATGAGCAGTTCTTC
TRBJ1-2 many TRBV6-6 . CASSYSGRGEGYTF TGTGCCAGCAGTTATTCGGGCCGGGGCGAGGGCTACACCTTC
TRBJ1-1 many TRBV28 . CASSSKPRATKDRTEAFF TGTGCCAGCAGTTCTAAGCCACGCGCGACAAAGGATAGGACTGAAGCTTTCTTT
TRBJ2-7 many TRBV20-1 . CSADRDGSYEQYF TGCAGTGCGGACCGGGACGGCAGCTACGAGCAGTACTTC
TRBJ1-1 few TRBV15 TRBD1 CATSRGYNLQGAGNTEAFF TGTGCCACCAGCAGAGGATACAACCTACAGGGGGCCGGCAACACTGAAGCTTTCTTT
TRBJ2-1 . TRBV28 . CASSPGGVNEQFF TGTGCCAGCAGTCCTGGAGGGGTCAATGAGCAGTTCTTC
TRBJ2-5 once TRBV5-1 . CASSSQLRPTQETQYF TGCGCCAGCAGCTCCCAGCTGCGGCCAACTCAAGAGACCCAGTACTTC
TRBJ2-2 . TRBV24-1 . CATSGGGAPTGELFF TGTGCCACCAGTGGTGGAGGGGCGCCCACCGGGGAGCTGTTTTTT
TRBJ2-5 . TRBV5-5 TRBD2 CASSFFLAGGLNQETQYF TGTGCCAGCAGCTTTTTTCTAGCGGGGGGGCTCAACCAAGAGACCCAGTACTTC
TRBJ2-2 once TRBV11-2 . CASIPLATLIGGSGELFF TGTGCCAGCATCCCTCTTGCCACGCTGATTGGGGGGTCCGGGGAGCTGTTTTTT
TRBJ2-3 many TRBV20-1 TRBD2 CSARDSPLAGDFLTDTQYF TGCAGTGCTAGAGATTCCCCCCTAGCGGGGGATTTCCTCACAGATACGCAGTATTTT
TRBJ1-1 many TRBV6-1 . CASSVGRRTEAFF TGTGCCAGCAGTGTGGGAAGGCGGACTGAAGCTTTCTTT
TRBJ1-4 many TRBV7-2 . CASSFGRVEKLFF TGTGCCAGCAGCTTTGGACGGGTTGAAAAACTGTTTTTT
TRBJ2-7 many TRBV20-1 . CSAFLSYEQYF TGCAGTGCTTTTCTCTCCTACGAGCAGTACTTC
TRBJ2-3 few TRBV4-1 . CASSREVPDTQYF TGCGCCAGCAGCCGTGAAGTTCCAGATACGCAGTATTTT
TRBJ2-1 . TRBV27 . CASSRLDDEQFF TGTGCCAGCAGCCGACTAGACGACGAGCAGTTCTTC
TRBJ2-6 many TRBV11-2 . CASRLGFGANVLTF TGTGCCAGCAGGTTAGGGTTTGGGGCCAACGTCCTGACTTTC
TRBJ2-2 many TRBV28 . CASSSRGTGELFF TGTGCCAGCAGTTCAAGGGGTACCGGGGAGCTGTTTTTT
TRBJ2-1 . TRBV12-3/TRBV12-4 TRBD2 CASTHGTSGGASSYNEQFF TGTGCCAGCACCCATGGGACTAGCGGGGGTGCGAGCTCCTACAATGAGCAGTTCTTC
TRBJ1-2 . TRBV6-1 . CADGRVDYGYTF TGTGCCGATGGCAGGGTGGACTATGGCTACACCTTC
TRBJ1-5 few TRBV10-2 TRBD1 CASSDGTGVYQPQHF TGCGCCAGCAGTGATGGGACAGGGGTCTACCAGCCCCAGCATTTT
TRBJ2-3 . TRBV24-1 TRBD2 CATSEAGGRSSTDTQYF TGTGCCACCAGTGAGGCGGGGGGGCGTTCTAGCACAGATACGCAGTATTTT
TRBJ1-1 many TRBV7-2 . CASSQEGQGFGSTEAFF TGTGCCAGCAGCCAAGAGGGGCAGGGATTTGGGAGCACTGAAGCTTTCTTT
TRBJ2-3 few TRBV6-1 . CATLLESTDTQYF TGTGCCACCCTCTTGGAGAGCACAGATACGCAGTATTTT
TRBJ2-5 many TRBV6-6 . CASSYSIGVQETQYF TGTGCCAGCAGTTACTCGATCGGGGTTCAAGAGACCCAGTACTTC
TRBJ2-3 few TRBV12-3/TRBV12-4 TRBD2 CASWGGGGDTQYF TGTGCCAGCTGGGGGGGGGGGGGAGATACGCAGTATTTT
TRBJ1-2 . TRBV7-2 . CTSSFGPNLLNYGYTF TGTACCAGCAGTTTTGGGCCAAACCTACTTAACTATGGCTACACCTTC
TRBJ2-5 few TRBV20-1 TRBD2 CSASGRVGRETQYF TGCAGTGCTAGTGGGAGGGTTGGGAGGGAGACCCAGTACTTC
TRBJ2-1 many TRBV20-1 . CSARDPGEDNEQFF TGCAGTGCTAGAGATCCCGGTGAGGACAATGAGCAGTTCTTC
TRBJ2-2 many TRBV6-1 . CTTDSGAGELFF TGTACCACCGATTCGGGCGCCGGGGAGCTGTTTTTT
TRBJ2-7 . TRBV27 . CASSLYRGPVLYEQYF TGTGCCAGCAGTTTATATCGGGGCCCAGTACTCTACGAGCAGTACTTC
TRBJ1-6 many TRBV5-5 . CASSLVGSPLHF TGTGCCAGCAGCTTGGTGGGTTCACCCCTCCACTTT
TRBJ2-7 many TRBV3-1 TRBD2 CASSQGLAPINPQYF TGTGCCAGCAGCCAAGGACTAGCCCCCATTAATCCGCAGTACTTC
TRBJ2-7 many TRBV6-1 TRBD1 CASSEKWVTGGSYEQYF TGTGCCAGCAGTGAAAAATGGGTGACAGGGGGCTCCTACGAGCAGTACTTC
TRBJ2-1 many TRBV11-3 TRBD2 CASSSFGTTHEQFF TGTGCCAGCAGCTCGTTCGGGACTACTCATGAGCAGTTCTTC
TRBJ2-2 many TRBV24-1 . CATSDLPGRGGSGELFF TGTGCCACCAGTGATTTGCCTGGCAGGGGAGGGTCCGGGGAGCTGTTTTTT
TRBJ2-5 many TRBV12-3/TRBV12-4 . CASSPAGLRPGAQYF TGTGCCAGCAGTCCCGCGGGCCTCAGACCCGGGGCCCAGTACTTC
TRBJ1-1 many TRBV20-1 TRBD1 CSADGTANTEAFF TGCAGTGCTGACGGGACAGCGAACACTGAAGCTTTCTTT
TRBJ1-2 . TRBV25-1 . CASSEYGGWEGYTF TGTGCCAGCAGTGAGTACGGCGGCTGGGAGGGCTACACCTTC
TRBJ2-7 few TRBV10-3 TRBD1 CASLDGTGVEQYF TGTGCCTCGCTAGACGGGACAGGGGTCGAGCAGTACTTC
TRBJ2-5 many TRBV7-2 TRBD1 CASSLDRGRQTQYF TGTGCCAGCAGCCTCGACAGGGGTCGTCAGACCCAGTACTTC
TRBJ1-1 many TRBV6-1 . CASKAAFF TGTGCCAGCAAAGCGGCTTTCTTT
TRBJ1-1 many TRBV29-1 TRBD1 CSATTGTGTEAFF TGCAGCGCCACAACCGGGACAGGCACTGAAGCTTTCTTT
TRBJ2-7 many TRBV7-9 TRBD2 CASSFTSGAEQYF TGTGCCAGCAGCTTTACTAGCGGGGCCGAGCAGTACTTC
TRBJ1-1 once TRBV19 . CASSSVRGTEAFF TGTGCCAGTAGTTCGGTAAGGGGTACTGAAGCTTTCTTT
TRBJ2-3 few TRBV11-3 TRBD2 CAGSLGMTSGAAGTQYF TGTGCCGGCAGCTTAGGGATGACTAGCGGGGCCGCAGGTACGCAGTATTTT